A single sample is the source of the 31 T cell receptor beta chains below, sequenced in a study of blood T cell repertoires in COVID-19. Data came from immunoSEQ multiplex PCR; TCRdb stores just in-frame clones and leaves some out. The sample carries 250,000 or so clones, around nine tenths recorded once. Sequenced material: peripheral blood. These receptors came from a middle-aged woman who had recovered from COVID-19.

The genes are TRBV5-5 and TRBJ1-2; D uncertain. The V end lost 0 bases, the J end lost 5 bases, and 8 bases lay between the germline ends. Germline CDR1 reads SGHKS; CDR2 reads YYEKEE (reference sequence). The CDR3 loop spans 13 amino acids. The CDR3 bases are TGTGCCAGCAGCTTGGGTCTGTCTTATGGCTACACCTTC. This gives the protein CASSLGLSYGYTF.

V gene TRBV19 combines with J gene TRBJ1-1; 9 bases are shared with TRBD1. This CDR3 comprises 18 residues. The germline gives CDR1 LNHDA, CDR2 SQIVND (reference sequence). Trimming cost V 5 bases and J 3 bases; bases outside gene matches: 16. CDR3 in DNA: TGTGCCAGTAGTGCCTCCCTAGGGGGGACAGGGATGGACACTGAAGCTTTCTTT. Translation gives CASSASLGGTGMDTEAFF.

CDR3 in amino acids: CASSMLGAKETQYF. CDR3 bases: TGTGCCAGTAGTATGCTAGGGGCAAAAGAGACCCAGTACTTC. The rearrangement uses TRBV19 and TRBJ2-5; maybe TRBD1 (5 bases). Germline assignment: CDR1 LNHDA and CDR2 SQIVND (reference sequence). V gave up 3 bases and J gave up 3 bases, with 11 bases separating them. The length of the CDR3 is 14 residues.

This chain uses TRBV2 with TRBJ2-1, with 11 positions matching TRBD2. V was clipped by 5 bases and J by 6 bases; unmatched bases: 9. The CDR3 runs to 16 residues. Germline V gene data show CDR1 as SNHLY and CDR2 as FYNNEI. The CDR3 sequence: CASSPIGGTSGNEQFF. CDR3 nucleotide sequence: TGTGCCAGCAGTCCGATTGGGGGGACTAGCGGCAATGAGCAGTTCTTC.

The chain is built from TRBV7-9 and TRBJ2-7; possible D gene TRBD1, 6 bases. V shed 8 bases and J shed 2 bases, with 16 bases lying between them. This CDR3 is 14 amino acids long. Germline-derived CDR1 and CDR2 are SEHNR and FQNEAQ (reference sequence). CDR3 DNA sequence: TGTGCCAGCGGGGGCCGAAGGGGCGCCTACGAGCAGTACTTC. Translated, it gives CASGGRRGAYEQYF.

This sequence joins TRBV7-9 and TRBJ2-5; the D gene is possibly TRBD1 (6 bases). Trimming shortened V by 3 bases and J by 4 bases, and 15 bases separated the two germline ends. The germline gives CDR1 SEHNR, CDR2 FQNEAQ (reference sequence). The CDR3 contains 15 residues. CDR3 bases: TGTGCCAGCAGCTTGTGGCAGGGGATGGGAGAGACCCAGTACTTC. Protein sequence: CASSLWQGMGETQYF.

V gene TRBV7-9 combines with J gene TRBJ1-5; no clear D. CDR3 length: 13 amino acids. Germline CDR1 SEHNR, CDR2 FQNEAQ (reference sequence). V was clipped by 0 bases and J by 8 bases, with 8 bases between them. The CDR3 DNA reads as TGTGCCAGCAGCTTAGCAAGCCGCGAGCCCCAGCATTTT. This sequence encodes CASSLASREPQHF.

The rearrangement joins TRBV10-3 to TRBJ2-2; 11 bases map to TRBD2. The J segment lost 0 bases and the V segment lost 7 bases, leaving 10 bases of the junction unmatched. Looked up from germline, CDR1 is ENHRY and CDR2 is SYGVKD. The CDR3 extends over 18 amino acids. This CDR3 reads CAITPLAGATANTGELFF. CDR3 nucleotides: TGTGCCATCACCCCACTAGCGGGAGCTACCGCGAACACCGGGGAGCTGTTTTTT.

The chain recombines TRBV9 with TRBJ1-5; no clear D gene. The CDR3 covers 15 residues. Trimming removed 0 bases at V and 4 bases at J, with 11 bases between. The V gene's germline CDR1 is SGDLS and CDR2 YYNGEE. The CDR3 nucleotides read TGTGCCAGCAGCGTAGGGACCGTAGCGAATCAGCCCCAGCATTTT. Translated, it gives CASSVGTVANQPQHF.

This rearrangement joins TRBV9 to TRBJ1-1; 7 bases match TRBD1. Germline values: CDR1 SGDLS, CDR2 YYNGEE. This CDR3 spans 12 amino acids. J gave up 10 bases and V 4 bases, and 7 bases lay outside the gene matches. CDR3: CASSPRDSGAFF. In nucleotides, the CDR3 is TGTGCCAGCAGCCCCCGGGACAGCGGAGCTTTCTTT.

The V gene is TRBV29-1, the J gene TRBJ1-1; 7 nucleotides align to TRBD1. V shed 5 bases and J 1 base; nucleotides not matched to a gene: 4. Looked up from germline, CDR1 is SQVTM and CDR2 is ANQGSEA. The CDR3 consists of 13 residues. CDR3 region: CSVCRDRNTEAFF. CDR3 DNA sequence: TGCAGCGTTTGCCGGGACAGGAACACTGAAGCTTTCTTT.

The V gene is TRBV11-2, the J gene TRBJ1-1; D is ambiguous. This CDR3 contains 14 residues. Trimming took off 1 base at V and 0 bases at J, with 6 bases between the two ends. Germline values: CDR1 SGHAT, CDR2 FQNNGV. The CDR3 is CASSLARVNTEAFF. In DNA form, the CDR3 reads TGTGCCAGCAGCTTAGCGCGAGTGAACACTGAAGCTTTCTTT.

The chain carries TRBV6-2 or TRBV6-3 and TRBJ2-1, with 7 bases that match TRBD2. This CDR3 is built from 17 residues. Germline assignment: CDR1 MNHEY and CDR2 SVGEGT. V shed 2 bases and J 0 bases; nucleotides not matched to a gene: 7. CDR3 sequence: CASSYPRAGSSYNEQFF. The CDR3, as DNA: TGTGCCAGCAGTTACCCACGAGCGGGGAGCTCCTACAATGAGCAGTTCTTC.

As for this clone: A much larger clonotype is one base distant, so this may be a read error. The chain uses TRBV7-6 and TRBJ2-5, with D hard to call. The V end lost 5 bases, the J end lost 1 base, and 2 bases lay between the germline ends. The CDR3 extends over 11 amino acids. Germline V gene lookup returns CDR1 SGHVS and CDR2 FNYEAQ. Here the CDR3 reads CASSLQETQYF. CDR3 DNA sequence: TGTGCCAGCAGCCTCCAAGAGACCCAGTACTTC.

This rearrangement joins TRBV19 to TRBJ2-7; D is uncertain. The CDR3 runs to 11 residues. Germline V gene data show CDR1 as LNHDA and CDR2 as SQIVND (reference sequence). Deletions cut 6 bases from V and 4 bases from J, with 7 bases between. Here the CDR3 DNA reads TGTGCCAGTAGAAACACATACGAGCAGTACTTC. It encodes CASRNTYEQYF. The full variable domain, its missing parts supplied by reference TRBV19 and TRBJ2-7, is DGGITQSPKYLFRKEGQNVTLSCEQNLNHDAMYWYRQDPGQGLRLIYYSQIVNDFQKGDIAEGYSVSREKKESFPLTVTSAQKNPTAFYLCASRNTYEQYFGPGTRLTVT.

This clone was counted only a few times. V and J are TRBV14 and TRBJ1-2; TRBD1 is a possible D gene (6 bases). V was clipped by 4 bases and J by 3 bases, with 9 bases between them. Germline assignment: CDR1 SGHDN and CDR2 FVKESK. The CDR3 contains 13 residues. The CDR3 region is CASSPQGYYGYTF. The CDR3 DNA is TGTGCCAGCAGCCCACAGGGTTACTATGGCTACACCTTC.

CDR3 bases: TGTGCCACCAGCATGGCCCTGGGCCAGACTACCTATGGCTACACCTTC. The encoded protein is CATSMALGQTTYGYTF. The gene calls are TRBV15 and TRBJ1-2; D uncertain. The V gene's germline CDR1 is LNHNV and CDR2 YYDKDF (reference sequence). Trimming pared 4 bases from V and 4 bases from J, leaving 19 bases between. The CDR3 spans 16 residues.

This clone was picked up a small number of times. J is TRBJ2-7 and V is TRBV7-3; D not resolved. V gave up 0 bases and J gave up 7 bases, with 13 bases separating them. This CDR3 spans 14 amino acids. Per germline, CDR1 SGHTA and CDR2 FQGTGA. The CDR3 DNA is TGTGCCAGCAGCTTAACGGTGGCCACCGGGGAGCAGTACTTC. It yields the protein CASSLTVATGEQYF.

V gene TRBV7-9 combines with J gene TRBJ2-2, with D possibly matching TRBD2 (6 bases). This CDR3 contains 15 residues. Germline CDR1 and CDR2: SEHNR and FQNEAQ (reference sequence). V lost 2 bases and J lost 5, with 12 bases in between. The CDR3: CASSLRAGRTGELFF. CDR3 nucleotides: TGTGCCAGCAGCTTAAGGGCAGGGAGGACCGGGGAGCTGTTTTTT.

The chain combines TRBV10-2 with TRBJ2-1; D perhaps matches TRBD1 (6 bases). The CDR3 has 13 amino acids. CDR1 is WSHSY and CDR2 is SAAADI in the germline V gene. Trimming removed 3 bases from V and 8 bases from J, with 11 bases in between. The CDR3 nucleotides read TGCGCCAGCAGTGACCCGAACAGGGATGAGCAGTTCTTC. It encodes CASSDPNRDEQFF.

CDR3 bases: TGTGCCTGGAGTACTGGGGGGACAGGGGGCGAAAAACTGTTTTTT. Residues: CAWSTGGTGGEKLFF. The chain links TRBV30 to TRBJ1-4, with TRBD1 identical over 12 bases. Germline CDR1 and CDR2: GTSNPN and SVGIG (reference sequence). The CDR3 runs 15 residues. V trimming: 2 bases; J trimming: 8 bases; junction bases outside the gene matches: 6.

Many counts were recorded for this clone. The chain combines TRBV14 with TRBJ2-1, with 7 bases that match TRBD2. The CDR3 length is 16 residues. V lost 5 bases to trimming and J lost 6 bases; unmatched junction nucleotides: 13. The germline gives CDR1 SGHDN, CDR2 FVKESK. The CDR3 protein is CASSDNQAGVPNEQFF. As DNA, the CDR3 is TGTGCCAGCAGCGACAACCAGGCGGGAGTCCCCAATGAGCAGTTCTTC.

The CDR3 loop reads CASSKTGDRPNYEQYV. The CDR3 DNA reads as TGTGCCAGCAGCAAAACGGGGGACAGGCCAAACTACGAGCAGTACGTC. J is TRBJ2-7 and V is TRBV21-1; the table gives TRBD1 as D, unverified against the DNA. TRBV21-1 is annotated as a pseudogene. CDR3 size: 16 residues.

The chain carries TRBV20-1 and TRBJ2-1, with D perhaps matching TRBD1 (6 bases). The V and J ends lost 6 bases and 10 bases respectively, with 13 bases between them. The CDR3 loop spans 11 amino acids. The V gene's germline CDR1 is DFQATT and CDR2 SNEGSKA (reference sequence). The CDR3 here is CSATTRGEQFF. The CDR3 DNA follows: TGCAGTGCGACCACGAGGGGGGAGCAGTTCTTC.

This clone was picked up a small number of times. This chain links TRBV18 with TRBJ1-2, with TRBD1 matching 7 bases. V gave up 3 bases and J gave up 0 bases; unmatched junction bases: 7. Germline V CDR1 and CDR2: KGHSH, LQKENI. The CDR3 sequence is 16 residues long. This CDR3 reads CASSPRGQAPNYGYTF. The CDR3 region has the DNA TGTGCCAGCTCACCCCGAGGACAGGCCCCTAACTATGGCTACACCTTC.

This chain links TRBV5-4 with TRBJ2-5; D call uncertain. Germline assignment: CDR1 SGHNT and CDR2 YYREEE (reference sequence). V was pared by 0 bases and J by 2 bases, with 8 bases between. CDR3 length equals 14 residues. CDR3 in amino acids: CASSLAVGQETQYF. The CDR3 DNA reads TGTGCCAGCAGCTTGGCGGTCGGGCAAGAGACCCAGTACTTC.

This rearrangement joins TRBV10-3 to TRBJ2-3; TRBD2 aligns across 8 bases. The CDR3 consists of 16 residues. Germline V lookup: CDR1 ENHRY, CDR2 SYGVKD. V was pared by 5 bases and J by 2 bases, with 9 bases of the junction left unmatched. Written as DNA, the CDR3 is TGTGCCATCAGTAGACAGCTCGGGGGGGCCACAGATACGCAGTATTTT. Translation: CAISRQLGGATDTQYF.

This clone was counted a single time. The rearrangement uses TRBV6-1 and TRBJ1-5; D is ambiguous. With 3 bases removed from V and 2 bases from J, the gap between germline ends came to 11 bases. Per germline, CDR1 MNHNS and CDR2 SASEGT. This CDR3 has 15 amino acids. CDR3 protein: CASSEGPRRNQPQHF. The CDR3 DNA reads TGTGCCAGCAGTGAGGGTCCTAGGCGCAATCAGCCCCAGCATTTT.

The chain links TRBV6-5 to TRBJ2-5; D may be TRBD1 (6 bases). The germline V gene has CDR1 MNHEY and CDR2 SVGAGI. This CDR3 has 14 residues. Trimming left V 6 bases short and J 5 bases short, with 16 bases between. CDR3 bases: TGTGCCAGCAGGCCATCCTGGGGGCAGGAGACCCAGTACTTC. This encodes CASRPSWGQETQYF.

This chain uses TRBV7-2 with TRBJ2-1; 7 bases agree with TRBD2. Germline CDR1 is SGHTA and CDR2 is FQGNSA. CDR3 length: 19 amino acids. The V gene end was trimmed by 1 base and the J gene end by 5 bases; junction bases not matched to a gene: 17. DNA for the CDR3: TGTGCCAGCAGCTTAGTCGGTGGTAGCGGGCCCCGCCCCCACAATGAGCAGTTCTTC. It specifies CASSLVGGSGPRPHNEQFF. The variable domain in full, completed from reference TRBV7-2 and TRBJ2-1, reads GAGVSQSPSNKVTEKGKDVELRCDPISGHTALYWYRQSLGQGLEFLIYFQGNSAPDKSGLPSDRFSAERTGGSVSTLTIQRTQQEDSAVYLCASSLVGGSGPRPHNEQFFGPGTRLTVL.

The CDR3 protein is CASSQDVRNTGELFF. The CDR3 bases are TGCGCCAGCAGCCAAGATGTTCGGAACACCGGGGAGCTGTTTTTT. The rearrangement uses TRBV4-3 and TRBJ2-2; D not resolved. V was pared by 0 bases and J by 1 base, with 6 bases between. Germline lookup yields CDR1 LGHNA and CDR2 YSLEER. The CDR3 contains 15 residues.